Below, 5 T cell receptor beta chains from the same sample are listed, as sequenced in a study of shared clonotypes between healthy human individuals. Using immunoSEQ multiplex PCR, the repertoire was profiled, and TCRdb retains in-frame clones only, with some absent. The repertoire holds 550,000 to 800,000 clones, about 90% seen once, with around a third in the top ten. The sample taken for sequencing was memory CD8+ T cells from PBMCs. Stated subset: CD45RO+ cells pooled with CCR7-negative TemRA cells. These receptors were collected from a man aged 18-30 years in good health. Some clones in this sample may be carry-over from other donors' samples.

Concerning this clone itself: Distinct nucleotide sequences in the sample also encode this CDR3. This chain connects TRBV7-9 to TRBJ1-1, with D uncertain. V dropped 4 bases and J dropped 5 bases, with 11 bases sitting between them. There are 13 residues in the CDR3. Per the germline V gene, CDR1 is SEHNR and CDR2 is FQNEAQ (reference sequence). This CDR3 reads CASSSGRGTEAFF. The CDR3 DNA reads TGTGCCAGCAGCTCTGGCCGGGGAACTGAAGCTTTCTTT.

The rearrangement links TRBV7-9 to TRBJ1-1; 8 positions match TRBD1. The ends lost 5 bases at V and 5 bases at J; junction bases unmatched: 13. Germline loops: CDR1 SEHNR, CDR2 FQNEAQ (reference sequence). The CDR3 is made up of 16 amino acids. The CDR3 region has the DNA TGTGCCAGCAGCCTCACGACCGGACAGGGCTTAACTGAAGCTTTCTTT. Protein sequence: CASSLTTGQGLTEAFF.

The chain uses TRBV27 and TRBJ2-7; TRBD1 might be the D (5 bases). The CDR3 is made up of 15 amino acids. The germline gives CDR1 MNHEY, CDR2 SMNVEV (reference sequence). V was clipped by 2 bases and J by 3 bases, with 14 bases between them. This CDR3 is CASSLQGRLNYEQYF. In DNA, the CDR3 is TGTGCCAGCAGTTTACAGGGTCGGTTGAACTACGAGCAGTACTTC.

About this clone: Other nucleotide sequences in the sample specify the same CDR3. This chain connects TRBV27 to TRBJ1-5; TRBD1 might be the D (5 bases). Looked up from germline, CDR1 is MNHEY and CDR2 is SMNVEV (reference sequence). V was clipped by 2 bases and J by 6 bases, with 8 bases between them. CDR3 length: 13 residues. CDR3 DNA sequence: TGTGCCAGCAGTTTAAGGGGAGGTCAGCCCCAGCATTTT. Residues: CASSLRGGQPQHF.

This clone was seen only a few times. The chain joins TRBV27 to TRBJ2-5; the D gene is possibly TRBD1 (5 bases). The DNA end favors TRBJ2-7, so the J call may be wrong. The germline CDR1 and CDR2 sequences are MNHEY and SMNVEV (reference sequence). The CDR3 covers 13 residues. The CDR3 region has the DNA TGTGCCACCGGACAAGGGGTAACCTACGAGCAGTACTTC. The encoded protein is CATGQGVTYEQYF.